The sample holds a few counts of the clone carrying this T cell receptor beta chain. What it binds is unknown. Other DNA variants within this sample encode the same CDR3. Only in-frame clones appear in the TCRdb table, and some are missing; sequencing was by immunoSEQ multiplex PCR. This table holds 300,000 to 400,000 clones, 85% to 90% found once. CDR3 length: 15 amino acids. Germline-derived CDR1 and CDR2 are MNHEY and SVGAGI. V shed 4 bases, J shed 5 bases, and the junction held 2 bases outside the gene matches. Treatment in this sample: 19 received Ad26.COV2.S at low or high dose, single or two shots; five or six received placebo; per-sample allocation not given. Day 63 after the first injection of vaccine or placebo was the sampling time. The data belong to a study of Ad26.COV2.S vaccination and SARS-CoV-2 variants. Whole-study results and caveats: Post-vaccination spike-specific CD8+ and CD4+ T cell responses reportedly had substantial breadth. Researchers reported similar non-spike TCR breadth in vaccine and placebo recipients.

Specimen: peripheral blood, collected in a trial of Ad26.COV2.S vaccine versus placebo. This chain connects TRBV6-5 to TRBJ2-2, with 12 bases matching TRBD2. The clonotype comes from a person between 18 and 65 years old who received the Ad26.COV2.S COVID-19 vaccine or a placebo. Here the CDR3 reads CASSSLAGGTGELFF. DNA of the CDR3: TGTGCCAGCAGTTCTCTAGCGGGGGGGACCGGGGAGCTGTTTTTT.